This TCR beta chain emerged from a study of cytomegalovirus exposure and HLA in healthy donors. Study-level findings and limits: Cytomegalovirus association was assigned to more than 150 TCR beta chains. The HLA-A and HLA-B alleles of most subjects were reportedly predicted accurately from TCR beta sequences. Within an earlier analysis, most TCR beta V segments proved productive either about 90% or about 30% of the time.

Trimming cost V 3 bases and J 7 bases; bases outside gene matches: 8. CDR3 length: 15 residues. Germline V CDR1 and CDR2: SGHTA, FQGTGA. The study ran its PCR with 60 Vbeta and 13 Jbeta primers. Sequenced by immunoSEQ multiplex PCR; TCRdb stores in-frame clones only, minus some. There are 110,000 to 150,000 clones in the sample; about two thirds occur only once, and approximately 4.2% lies in the top ten. In regard to this clone: Its target is unknown.

Material: PBMCs. The clonotype was recovered from a man in his fifties or sixties in good health and CMV-seronegative. V gene TRBV7-3 combines with J gene TRBJ2-1; the match to TRBD2 covers 8 bases. CDR3 in amino acids: CASSFERETMNEQFF. CDR3 nucleotides: TGTGCCAGCAGCTTCGAGCGGGAGACTATGAATGAGCAGTTCTTC.